These 4 T cell receptor beta chains share one sample of origin, sequenced in a study of blood T cell repertoires in COVID-19. TCRdb's table, derived via immunoSEQ multiplex PCR, lists solely in-frame clones and lacks some. The sample yields 110,000 or so clones, less than 85% seen once. The specimen sequenced was peripheral blood. The receptors were sampled from a human donor in a cohort sampled during active COVID-19.

The chain combines TRBV6-5 with TRBJ1-2; no firm D call. CDR3 size: 15 residues. Germline assignment: CDR1 MNHEY and CDR2 SVGAGI. V was cut by 2 bases and J by 4 bases, with 14 bases left in between. The CDR3, as DNA: TGTGCCAGCAGTTACGGAGGCATCCTCCCCTATGGCTACACCTTC. Amino acid sequence: CASSYGGILPYGYTF.

The chain couples TRBV23-1 to TRBJ1-6, with 10 nucleotides matching TRBD1. TRBV23-1 is an ORF, and what it does is uncertain. The CDR3 is made up of 17 amino acids. Trimming removed 8 bases from V and 7 bases from J; junction bases left unmatched: 14. The CDR3 DNA sequence: TGCGCCAGCCGACCTAAGGGACAGGGGAAGGAAAATTCACCCCTCCACTTT. Its translation is CASRPKGQGKENSPLHF.

V is TRBV5-6 and J is TRBJ1-6, with a tentative D call TRBD1 (5 bases). Germline-derived CDR1 and CDR2 are SGHDT and YYEEEE. Trimming pared 0 bases from V and 10 bases from J, leaving 11 bases between. The CDR3 spans 14 residues. The CDR3 nucleotides are TGTGCCAGCAGCTTGGAGCCTGGGGGGTCACCCCTCCACTTT. Translation: CASSLEPGGSPLHF.

This clone was seen more than once but under ten times. V is TRBV2 and J is TRBJ1-5, with D uncertain. Per the germline V gene, CDR1 is SNHLY and CDR2 is FYNNEI. This CDR3 contains 13 residues. Trimming took 6 bases from V and 1 from J, leaving 7 bases between them. CDR3 sequence: CASSRESNQPQHF. The CDR3 DNA is TGTGCCAGCAGCCGGGAAAGCAATCAGCCCCAGCATTTT.